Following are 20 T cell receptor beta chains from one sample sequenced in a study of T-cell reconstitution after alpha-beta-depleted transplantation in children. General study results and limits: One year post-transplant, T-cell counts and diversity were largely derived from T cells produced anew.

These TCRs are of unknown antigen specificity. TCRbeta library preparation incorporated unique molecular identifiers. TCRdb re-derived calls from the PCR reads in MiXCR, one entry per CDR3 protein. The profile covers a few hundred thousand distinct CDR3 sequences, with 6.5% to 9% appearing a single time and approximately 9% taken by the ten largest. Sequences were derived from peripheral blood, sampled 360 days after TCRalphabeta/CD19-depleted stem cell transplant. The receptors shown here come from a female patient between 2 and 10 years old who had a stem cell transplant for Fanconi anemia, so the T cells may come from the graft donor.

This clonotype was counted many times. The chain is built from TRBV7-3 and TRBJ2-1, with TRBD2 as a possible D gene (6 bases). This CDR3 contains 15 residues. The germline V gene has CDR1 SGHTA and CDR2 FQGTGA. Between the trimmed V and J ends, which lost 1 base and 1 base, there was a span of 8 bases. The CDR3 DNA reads TGTGCCAGCAGCTTAAATGCGGGATCCTACAATGAGCAGTTCTTC. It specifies CASSLNAGSYNEQFF. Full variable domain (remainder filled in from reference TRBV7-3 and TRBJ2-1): GAGVSQTPSNKVTEKGKYVELRCDPISGHTALYWYRQSLGQGPEFLIYFQGTGAADDSGLPNDRFFAVRPEGSVSTLKIQRTERGDSAVYLCASSLNAGSYNEQFFGPGTRLTVL.

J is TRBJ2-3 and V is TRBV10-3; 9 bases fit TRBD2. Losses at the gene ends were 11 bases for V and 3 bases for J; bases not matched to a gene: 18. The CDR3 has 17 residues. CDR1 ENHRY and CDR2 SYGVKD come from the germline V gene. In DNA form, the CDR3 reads TGTGCCGTCAAACAAGGCGGGCGGGAGGGCCTAACAGATACGCAGTATTTT. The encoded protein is CAVKQGGREGLTDTQYF.

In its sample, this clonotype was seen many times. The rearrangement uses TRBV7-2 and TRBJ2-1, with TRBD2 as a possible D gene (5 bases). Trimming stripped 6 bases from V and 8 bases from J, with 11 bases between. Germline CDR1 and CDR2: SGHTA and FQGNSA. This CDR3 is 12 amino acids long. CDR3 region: CASRLPGYEQFF. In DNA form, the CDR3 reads TGTGCCAGCAGGCTGCCGGGGTATGAGCAGTTCTTC.

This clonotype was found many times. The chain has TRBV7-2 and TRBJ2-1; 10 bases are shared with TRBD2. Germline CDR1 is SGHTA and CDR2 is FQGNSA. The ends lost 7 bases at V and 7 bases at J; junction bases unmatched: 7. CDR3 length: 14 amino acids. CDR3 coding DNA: TGTGCCAGCACCAGTAGCGGGGGGTTTAATGAGCAGTTCTTC. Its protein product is CASTSSGGFNEQFF.

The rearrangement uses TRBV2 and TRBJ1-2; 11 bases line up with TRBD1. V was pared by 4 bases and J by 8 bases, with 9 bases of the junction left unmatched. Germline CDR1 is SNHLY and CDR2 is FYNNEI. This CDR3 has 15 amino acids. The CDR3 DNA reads TGTGCCAGCAGTGGGACAGGGGGCCCCGCGCGGGGCTACACCTTC. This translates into CASSGTGGPARGYTF.

The CDR3 DNA reads TGCAGTGCTAGAGATCTTCGGGGAGCGGGAGTAGAGACCCAGTACTTC. Protein: CSARDLRGAGVETQYF. This rearrangement joins TRBV20-1 to TRBJ2-5; 8 positions match TRBD2. In germline, CDR1 is DFQATT, CDR2 SNEGSKA (reference sequence). Trimming at V came to 0 bases and at J to 4 bases, leaving 10 bases not matched to a gene. The CDR3 is made up of 16 amino acids.

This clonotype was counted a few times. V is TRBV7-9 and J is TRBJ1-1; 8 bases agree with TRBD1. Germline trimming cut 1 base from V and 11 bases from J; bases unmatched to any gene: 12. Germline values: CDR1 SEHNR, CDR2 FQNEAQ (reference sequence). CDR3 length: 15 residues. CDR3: CASSLERRGQGEAFF. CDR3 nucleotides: TGTGCCAGCAGCTTAGAACGTAGAGGACAGGGAGAGGCTTTCTTT. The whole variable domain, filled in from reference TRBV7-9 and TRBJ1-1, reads DTGVSQNPRHKITKRGQNVTFRCDPISEHNRLYWYRQTLGQGPEFLTYFQNEAQLEKSRLLSDRFSAERPKGSFSTLEIQRTEQGDSAMYLCASSLERRGQGEAFFGQGTRLTVV.

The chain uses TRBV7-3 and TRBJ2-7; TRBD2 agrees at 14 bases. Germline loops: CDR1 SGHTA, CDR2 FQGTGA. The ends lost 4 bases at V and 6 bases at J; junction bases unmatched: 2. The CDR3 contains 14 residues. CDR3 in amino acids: CASSSGLAGAEQYF. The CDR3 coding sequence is TGTGCCAGCAGCTCGGGACTAGCGGGAGCCGAGCAGTACTTC.

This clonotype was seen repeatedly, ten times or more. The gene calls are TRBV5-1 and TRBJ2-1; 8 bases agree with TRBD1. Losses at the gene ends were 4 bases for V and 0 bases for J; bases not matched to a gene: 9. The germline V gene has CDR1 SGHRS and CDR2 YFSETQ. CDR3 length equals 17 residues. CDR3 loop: CASSPRGQASSYNEQFF. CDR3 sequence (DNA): TGCGCCAGCAGCCCTCGGGGACAGGCCAGCTCCTACAATGAGCAGTTCTTC.

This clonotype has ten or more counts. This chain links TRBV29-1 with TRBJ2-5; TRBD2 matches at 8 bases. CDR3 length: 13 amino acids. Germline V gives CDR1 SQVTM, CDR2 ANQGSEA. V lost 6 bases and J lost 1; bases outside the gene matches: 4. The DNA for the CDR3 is TGCAGCGTGTTAGCGGGGCCCCAAGAGACCCAGTACTTC. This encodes CSVLAGPQETQYF.

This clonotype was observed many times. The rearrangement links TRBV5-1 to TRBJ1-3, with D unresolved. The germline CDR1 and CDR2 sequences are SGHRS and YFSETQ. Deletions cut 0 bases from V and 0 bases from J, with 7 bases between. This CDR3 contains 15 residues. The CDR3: CASSLGSGSGNTIYF. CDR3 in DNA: TGCGCCAGCAGCTTGGGGTCGGGCTCTGGAAACACCATATATTTT.

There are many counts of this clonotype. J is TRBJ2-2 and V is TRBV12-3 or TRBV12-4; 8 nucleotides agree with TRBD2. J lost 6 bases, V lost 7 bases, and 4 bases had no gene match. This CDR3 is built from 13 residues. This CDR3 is CASKYGGAGELFF. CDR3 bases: TGTGCCAGCAAATACGGGGGGGCCGGGGAGCTGTTTTTT.

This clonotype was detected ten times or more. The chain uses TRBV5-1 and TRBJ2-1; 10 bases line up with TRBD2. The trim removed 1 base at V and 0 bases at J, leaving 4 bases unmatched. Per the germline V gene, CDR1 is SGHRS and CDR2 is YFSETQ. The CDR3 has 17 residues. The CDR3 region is CASSLLSSGSSYNEQFF. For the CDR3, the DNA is TGCGCCAGCAGCTTGTTGTCTAGCGGGAGCTCCTACAATGAGCAGTTCTTC.

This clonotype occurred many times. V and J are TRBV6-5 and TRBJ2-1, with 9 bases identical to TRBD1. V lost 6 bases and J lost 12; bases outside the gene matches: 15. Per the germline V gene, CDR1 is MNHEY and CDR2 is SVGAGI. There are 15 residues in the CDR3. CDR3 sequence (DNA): TGTGCCAGCAGATCCGACAGGGGGTCGGTAATCAGGCAGTTCTTC. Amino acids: CASRSDRGSVIRQFF.

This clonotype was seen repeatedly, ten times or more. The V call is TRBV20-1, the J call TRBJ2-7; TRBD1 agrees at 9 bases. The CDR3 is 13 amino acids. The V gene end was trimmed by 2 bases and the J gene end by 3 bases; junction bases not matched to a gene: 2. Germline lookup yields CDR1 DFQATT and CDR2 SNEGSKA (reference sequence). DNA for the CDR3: TGCAGTGCTAGAAGGGACAGGGACTACGAGCAGTACTTC. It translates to CSARRDRDYEQYF.

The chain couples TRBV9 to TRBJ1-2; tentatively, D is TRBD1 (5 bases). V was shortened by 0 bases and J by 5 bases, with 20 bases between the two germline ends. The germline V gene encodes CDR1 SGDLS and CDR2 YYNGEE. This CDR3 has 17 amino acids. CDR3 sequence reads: CASSVGGRDQGWYGYTF. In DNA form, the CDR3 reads TGTGCCAGCAGCGTAGGTGGGAGGGATCAGGGTTGGTATGGCTACACCTTC.

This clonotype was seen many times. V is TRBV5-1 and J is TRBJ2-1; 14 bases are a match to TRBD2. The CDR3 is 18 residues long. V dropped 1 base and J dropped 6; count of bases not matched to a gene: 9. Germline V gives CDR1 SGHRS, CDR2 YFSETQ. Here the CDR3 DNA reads TGCGCCAGCAGCTTGAGGGGACTAGCGGGGGTAGGTTTCAATGAGCAGTTCTTC. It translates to CASSLRGLAGVGFNEQFF.

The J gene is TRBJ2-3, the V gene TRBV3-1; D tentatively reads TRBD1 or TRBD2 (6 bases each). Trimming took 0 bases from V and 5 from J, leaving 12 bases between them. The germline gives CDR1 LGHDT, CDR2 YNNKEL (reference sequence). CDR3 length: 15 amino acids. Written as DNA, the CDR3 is TGTGCCAGCAGCCAAGAGCCGGGGGCGGTAGATACGCAGTATTTT. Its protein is CASSQEPGAVDTQYF.

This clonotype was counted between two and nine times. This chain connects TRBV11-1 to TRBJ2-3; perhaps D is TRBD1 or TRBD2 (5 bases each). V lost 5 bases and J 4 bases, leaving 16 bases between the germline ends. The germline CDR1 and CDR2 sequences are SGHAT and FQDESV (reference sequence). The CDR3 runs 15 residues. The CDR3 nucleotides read TGTGCCAGCAGCCGCCGTGAGGGGATGCCAGATACGCAGTATTTT. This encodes CASSRREGMPDTQYF.

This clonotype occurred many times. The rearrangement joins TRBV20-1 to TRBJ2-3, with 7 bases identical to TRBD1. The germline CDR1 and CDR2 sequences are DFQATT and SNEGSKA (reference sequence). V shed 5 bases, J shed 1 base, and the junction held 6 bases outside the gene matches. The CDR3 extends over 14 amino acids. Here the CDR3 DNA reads TGCAGTGCTTCGGACAGGAGAGGCACAGATACGCAGTATTTT. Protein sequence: CSASDRRGTDTQYF.